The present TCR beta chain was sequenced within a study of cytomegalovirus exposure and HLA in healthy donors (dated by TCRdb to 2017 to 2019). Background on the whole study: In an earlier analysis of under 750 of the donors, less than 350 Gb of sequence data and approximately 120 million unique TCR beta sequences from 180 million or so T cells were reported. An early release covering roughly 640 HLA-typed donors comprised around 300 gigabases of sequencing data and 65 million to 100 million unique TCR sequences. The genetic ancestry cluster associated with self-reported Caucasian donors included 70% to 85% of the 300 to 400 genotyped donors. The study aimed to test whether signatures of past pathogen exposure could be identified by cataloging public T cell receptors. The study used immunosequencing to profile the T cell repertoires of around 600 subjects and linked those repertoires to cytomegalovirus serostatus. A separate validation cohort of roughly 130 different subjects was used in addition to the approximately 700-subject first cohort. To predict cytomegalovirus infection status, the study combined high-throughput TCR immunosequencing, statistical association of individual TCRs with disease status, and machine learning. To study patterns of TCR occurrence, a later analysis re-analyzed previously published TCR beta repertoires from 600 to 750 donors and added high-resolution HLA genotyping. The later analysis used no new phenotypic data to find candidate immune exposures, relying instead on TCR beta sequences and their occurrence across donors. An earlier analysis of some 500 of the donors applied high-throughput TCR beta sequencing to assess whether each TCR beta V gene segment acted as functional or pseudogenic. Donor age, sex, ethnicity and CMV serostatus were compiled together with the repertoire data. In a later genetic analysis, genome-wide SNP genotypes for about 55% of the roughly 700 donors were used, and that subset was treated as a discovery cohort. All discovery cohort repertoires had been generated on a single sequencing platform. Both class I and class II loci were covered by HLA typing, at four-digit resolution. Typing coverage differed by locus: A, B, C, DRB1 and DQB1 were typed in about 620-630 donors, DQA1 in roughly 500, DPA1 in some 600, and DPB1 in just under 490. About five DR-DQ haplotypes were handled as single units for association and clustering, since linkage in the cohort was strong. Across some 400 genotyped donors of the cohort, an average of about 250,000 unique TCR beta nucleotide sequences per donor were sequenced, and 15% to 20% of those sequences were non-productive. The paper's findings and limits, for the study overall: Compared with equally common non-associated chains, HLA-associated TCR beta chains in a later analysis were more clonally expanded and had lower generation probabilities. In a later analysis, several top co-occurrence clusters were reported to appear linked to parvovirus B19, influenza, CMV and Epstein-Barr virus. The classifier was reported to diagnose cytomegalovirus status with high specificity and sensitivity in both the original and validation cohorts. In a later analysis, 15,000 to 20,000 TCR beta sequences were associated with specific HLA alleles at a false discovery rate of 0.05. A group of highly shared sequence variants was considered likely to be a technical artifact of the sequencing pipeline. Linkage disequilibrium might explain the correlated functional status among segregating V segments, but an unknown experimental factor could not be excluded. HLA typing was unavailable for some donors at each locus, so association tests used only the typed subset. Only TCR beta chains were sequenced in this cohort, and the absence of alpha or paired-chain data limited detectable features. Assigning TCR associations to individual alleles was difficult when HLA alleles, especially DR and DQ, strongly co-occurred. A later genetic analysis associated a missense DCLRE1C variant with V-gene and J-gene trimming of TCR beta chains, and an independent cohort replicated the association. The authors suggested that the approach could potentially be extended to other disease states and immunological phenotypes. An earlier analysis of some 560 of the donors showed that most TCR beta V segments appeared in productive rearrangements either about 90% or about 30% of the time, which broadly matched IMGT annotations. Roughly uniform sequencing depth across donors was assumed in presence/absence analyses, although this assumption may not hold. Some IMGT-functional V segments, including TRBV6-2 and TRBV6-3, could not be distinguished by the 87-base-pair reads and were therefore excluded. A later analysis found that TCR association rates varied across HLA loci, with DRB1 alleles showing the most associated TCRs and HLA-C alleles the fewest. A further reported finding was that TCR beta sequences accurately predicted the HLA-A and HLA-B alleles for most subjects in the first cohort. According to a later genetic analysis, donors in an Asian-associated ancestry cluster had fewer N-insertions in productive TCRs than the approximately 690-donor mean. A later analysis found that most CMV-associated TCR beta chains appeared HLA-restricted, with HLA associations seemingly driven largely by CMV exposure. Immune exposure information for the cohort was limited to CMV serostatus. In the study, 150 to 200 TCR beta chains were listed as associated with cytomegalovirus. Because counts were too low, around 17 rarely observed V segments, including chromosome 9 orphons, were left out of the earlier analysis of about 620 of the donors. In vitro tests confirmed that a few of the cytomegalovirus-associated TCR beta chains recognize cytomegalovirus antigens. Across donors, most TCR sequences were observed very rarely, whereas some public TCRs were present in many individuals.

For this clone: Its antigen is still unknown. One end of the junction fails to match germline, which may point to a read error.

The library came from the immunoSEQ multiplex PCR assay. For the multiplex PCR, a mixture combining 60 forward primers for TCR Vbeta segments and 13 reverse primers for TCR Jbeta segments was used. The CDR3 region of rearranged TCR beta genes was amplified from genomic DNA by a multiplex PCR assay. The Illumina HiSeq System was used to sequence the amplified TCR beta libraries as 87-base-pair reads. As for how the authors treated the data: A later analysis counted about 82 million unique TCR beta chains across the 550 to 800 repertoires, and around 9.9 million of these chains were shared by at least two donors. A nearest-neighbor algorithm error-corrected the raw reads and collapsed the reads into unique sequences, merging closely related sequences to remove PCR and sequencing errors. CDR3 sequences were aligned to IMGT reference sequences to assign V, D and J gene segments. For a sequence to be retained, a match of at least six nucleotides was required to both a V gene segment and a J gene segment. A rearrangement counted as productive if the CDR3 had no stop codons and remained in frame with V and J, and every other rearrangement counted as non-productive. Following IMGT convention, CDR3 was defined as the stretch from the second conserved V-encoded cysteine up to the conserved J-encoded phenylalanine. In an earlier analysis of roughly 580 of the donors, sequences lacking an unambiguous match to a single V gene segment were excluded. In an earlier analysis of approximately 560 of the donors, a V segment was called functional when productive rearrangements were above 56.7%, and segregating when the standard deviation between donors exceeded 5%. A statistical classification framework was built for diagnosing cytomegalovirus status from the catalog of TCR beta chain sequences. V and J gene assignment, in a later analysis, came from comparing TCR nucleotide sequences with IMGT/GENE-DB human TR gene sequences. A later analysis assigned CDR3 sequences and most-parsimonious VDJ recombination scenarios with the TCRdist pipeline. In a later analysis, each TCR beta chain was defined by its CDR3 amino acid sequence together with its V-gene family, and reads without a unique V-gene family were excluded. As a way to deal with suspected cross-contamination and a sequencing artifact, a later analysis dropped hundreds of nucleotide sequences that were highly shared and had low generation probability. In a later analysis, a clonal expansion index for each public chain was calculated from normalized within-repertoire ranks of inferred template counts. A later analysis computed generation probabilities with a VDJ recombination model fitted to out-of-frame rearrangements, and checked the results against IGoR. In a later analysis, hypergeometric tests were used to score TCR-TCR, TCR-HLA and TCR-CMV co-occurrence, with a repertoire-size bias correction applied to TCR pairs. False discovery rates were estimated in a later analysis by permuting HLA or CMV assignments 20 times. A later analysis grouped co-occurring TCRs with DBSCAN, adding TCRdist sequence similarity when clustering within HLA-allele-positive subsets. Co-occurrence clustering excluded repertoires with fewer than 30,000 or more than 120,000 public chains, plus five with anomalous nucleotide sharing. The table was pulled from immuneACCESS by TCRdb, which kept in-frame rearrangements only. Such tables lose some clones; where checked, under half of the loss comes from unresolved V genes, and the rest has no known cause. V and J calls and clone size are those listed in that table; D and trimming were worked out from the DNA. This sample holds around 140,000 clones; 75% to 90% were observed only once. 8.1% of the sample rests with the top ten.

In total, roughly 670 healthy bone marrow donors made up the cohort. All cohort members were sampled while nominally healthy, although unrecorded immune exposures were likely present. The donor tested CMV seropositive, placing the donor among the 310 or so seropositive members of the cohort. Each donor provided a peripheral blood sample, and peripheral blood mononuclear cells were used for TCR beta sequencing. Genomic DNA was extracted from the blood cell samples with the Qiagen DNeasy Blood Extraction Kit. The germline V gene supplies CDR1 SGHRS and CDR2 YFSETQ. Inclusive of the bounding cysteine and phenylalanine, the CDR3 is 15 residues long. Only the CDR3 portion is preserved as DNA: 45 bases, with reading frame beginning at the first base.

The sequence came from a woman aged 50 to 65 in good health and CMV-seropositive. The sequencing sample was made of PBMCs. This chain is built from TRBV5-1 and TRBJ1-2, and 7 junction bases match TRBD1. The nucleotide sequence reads TGCGCCAGCAGCCCCCTTAGACAGGGCGGCTATGTCTACACCTTC. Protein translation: CASSPLRQGGYVYTF.